Below, one TCR beta chain is given with its context. The antigen it binds to is not known. Base quality data are lacking; no much larger clone is found one base away. Counted from cysteine to phenylalanine, this CDR3 has 15 amino acids. Only the CDR3 portion is preserved as DNA: 45 bases, with reading frame beginning at the first base. As encoded in the germline V gene, CDR1 is SGHDN while CDR2 is FVKESK. At the junction V is shortened by 1 base and J by 8 bases, with 15 bases in between. The sample originates from a study of T-cell reconstitution after alpha-beta-depleted transplantation in children (dated by TCRdb to between 2015 and 2016). For context, the study as a whole: T-cell immune reconstitution after TCRalphabeta/CD19-depleted allogeneic hematopoietic cell transplantation in children was quantitatively tracked in the study by means of TCR repertoire profiling.

Read against the paper, the sample's treatment or condition label means: allogeneic hematopoietic cell transplantation with graft depleted of TCRalphabeta T cells and CD19 B cells. The children who served as transplant recipients had been given grafts of TCRalphabeta/CD19-depleted allogeneic hematopoietic cells. General findings and caveats noted by the study authors: In some patients, the high TCRbeta diversity seen at day 60 was put down to recipient T cells and intrathymic progenitors that had survived conditioning. Apparently early alphabetaT-cell count recovery about two months after transplant reportedly relied on only several hundred rapidly expanded clones derived from non-depleted graft cells. Over subsequent months, a decline in hyperexpanded clone frequencies was noted, and after one year, T-cell counts and TCRbeta diversity were mostly ascribed to newly produced T cells.

Receptors were amplified or captured by PCR. Sequenced using an Illumina HiSeq 2500. TCR libraries were prepared with molecular barcoding, using unique molecular identifiers to normalize TCRbeta repertoire quantification. TCRdb reprocessing: public reads trimmed at Q25 with fastp, clones called with MiXCR, in-frame beta chains kept. Each entry is one CDR3 protein sequence, shown with its most common DNA and genes. The sample table shows roughly 340,000 distinct CDR3 sequences, and around 15% are seen once. Clones ranked in the top ten supply just over 40% of the sample. The rearranged chain carries TRBV14 and TRBJ2-4; TRBD1 might be the D gene, on 7 matching bases. This sequence originates from a male patient between 2 and 10 years old who had a stem cell transplant for acute lymphoblastic leukemia, so the T cells may come from the graft donor. The sequenced sample was PBMCs, mostly from graft donor cells, obtained 360 days after TCRalphabeta/CD19-depleted stem cell transplant. The CDR3 amino acid sequence is: CASSQGGQWRDIQYF. The DNA is TGTGCCAGCAGCCAAGGGGGACAGTGGAGGGACATTCAGTACTTC.